This entry lists 28 T cell receptor beta chains sequenced from one sample in a study of blood T cell repertoires in COVID-19. Produced via immunoSEQ multiplex PCR; TCRdb's table is partial and in-frame only. Among approximately 68,000 clones listed, approximately 89% were seen once. The specimen was peripheral blood. These receptor sequences come from a woman aged 80 or older with active or convalescent COVID-19.

CDR3 DNA: TGTGCCAGTAGTGCTCAGTTGGCCCAGTTCAGGGGAGGGACTGAAGCTTTCTTT. It codes for CASSAQLAQFRGGTEAFF. The chain links TRBV19 to TRBJ1-1; tentative D call: TRBD1 (6 bases). There are 18 residues in the CDR3. In germline, CDR1 is LNHDA, CDR2 SQIVND (reference sequence). The V end was cut by 5 bases, the J end by 5 bases, with 27 bases between.

The chain carries TRBV7-9 and TRBJ2-3, with 8 bases lining up with TRBD1. The V gene end was trimmed by 1 base and the J gene end by 0 bases; junction bases not matched to a gene: 9. The CDR3 has 18 amino acids. Germline-derived CDR1 and CDR2 are SEHNR and FQNEAQ (reference sequence). CDR3: CASSLGTQGALSTDTQYF. Written as DNA, the CDR3 is TGTGCCAGCAGCTTAGGAACGCAGGGGGCCCTTAGCACAGATACGCAGTATTTT.

The chain is built from TRBV7-2 and TRBJ2-1, with 12 nucleotides matching TRBD2. The CDR3 is 17 residues long. Germline CDR1 is SGHTA and CDR2 is FQGNSA. V gave up 3 bases and J gave up 9 bases; unmatched junction bases: 12. The CDR3 region has the DNA TGTGCCAGCAGCTTTTCTAGCGGGGGGGCTTTGCGCAGTGAGCAGTTCTTC. This encodes CASSFSSGGALRSEQFF.

This chain uses TRBV19 with TRBJ1-2, with TRBD1 matching 8 bases. The CDR3 is made up of 14 amino acids. The germline gives CDR1 LNHDA, CDR2 SQIVND (reference sequence). With 5 bases clipped from V and 3 bases from J, the junction kept 5 bases outside the gene matches. Written as DNA, the CDR3 is TGTGCCAGTAGTCCAGGACAGGGAGACTATGGCTACACCTTC. Translation gives CASSPGQGDYGYTF. The full variable domain, its missing parts supplied by reference TRBV19 and TRBJ1-2, is DGGITQSPKYLFRKEGQNVTLSCEQNLNHDAMYWYRQDPGQGLRLIYYSQIVNDFQKGDIAEGYSVSREKKESFPLTVTSAQKNPTAFYLCASSPGQGDYGYTFGSGTRLTVV.

Only one count was recorded for this clone. The chain combines TRBV5-1 with TRBJ1-1, with 12 bases aligning to TRBD1. The CDR3 has 16 residues. V shed 3 bases and J 11 bases; nucleotides not matched to a gene: 14. Germline V gene lookup returns CDR1 SGHRS and CDR2 YFSETQ. The CDR3 DNA is TGCGCCAGCAGCTCGACTTTCGGGACAGGGGGCTCGGAGGCTTTCTTT. It encodes CASSSTFGTGGSEAFF.

V and J are TRBV25-1 and TRBJ1-1, with D maybe TRBD1 (5 bases). Germline lookup yields CDR1 MGHDK and CDR2 SYGVNS. This CDR3 has 13 residues. Trimming stripped 5 bases from V and 3 bases from J, with 10 bases between. CDR3 nucleotides: TGTGCCAGCAGTCAGCAGGGCGACACTGAAGCTTTCTTT. It encodes CASSQQGDTEAFF.

This chain connects TRBV5-5 to TRBJ2-6; 10 nucleotides agree with TRBD1. The germline V gene has CDR1 SGHKS and CDR2 YYEKEE (reference sequence). The CDR3 covers 16 residues. Trimming took 4 bases from V and 4 from J; bases not matched to a gene: 5. The CDR3 DNA sequence: TGTGCCAGCAGCCTCGGGACAGGGGTCGGGGCCAACGTCCTGACTTTC. Translating it yields CASSLGTGVGANVLTF.

The chain links TRBV2 to TRBJ2-4, with TRBD2 matching over 8 bases. The CDR3 spans 16 residues. V was clipped by 2 bases and J by 2 bases; unmatched bases: 5. CDR1 is SNHLY, CDR2 FYNNEI, per germline. The CDR3 coding sequence is TGTGCCAGCAGTGAACGGGGGGGCCGAACCAAAAACATTCAGTACTTC. It translates to CASSERGGRTKNIQYF.

The chain couples TRBV14 to TRBJ1-6, with D perhaps TRBD1 (5 bases). V was trimmed by 0 bases and J by 8 bases, leaving 11 bases between them. The CDR3 sequence is 15 residues long. Germline CDR1 SGHDN, CDR2 FVKESK. CDR3 nucleotide sequence: TGTGCCAGCAGCCAAGACGGGGGGTGGTATTCACCCCTCCACTTT. It codes for CASSQDGGWYSPLHF. The full variable domain, in which reference TRBV14 and TRBJ1-6 provide the parts outside the CDR3, is EAGVTQFPSHSVIEKGQTVTLRCDPISGHDNLYWYRRVMGKEIKFLLHFVKESKQDESGMPNNRFLAERTGGTYSTLKVQPAELEDSGVYFCASSQDGGWYSPLHFGNGTRLTVT.

The chain employs TRBV5-1 and TRBJ1-2; possibly TRBD1 for D (6 bases). The germline gives CDR1 SGHRS, CDR2 YFSETQ. V lost 4 bases to trimming and J lost 7 bases, with 17 bases between them. This CDR3 has 14 amino acids. The CDR3 DNA sequence: TGCGCCAGCAGCCCCAGGGGTGGGACTATTGGCTACACCTTC. It yields the protein CASSPRGGTIGYTF.

The rearrangement uses TRBV15 and TRBJ2-5, with 7 bases aligning to TRBD1. The germline V gene encodes CDR1 LNHNV and CDR2 YYDKDF (reference sequence). This CDR3 contains 15 residues. V shed 4 bases, J shed 1 base, and the junction held 6 bases outside the gene matches. The CDR3 region is CATSNWDRIQETQYF. DNA of the CDR3: TGTGCCACCAGCAATTGGGACAGAATCCAAGAGACCCAGTACTTC.

This sequence joins TRBV7-2 and TRBJ1-2, with 7 bases matching TRBD1. Germline V gene lookup returns CDR1 SGHTA and CDR2 FQGNSA. CDR3 length: 12 amino acids. J was trimmed by 7 bases and V by 3 bases; bases with no gene match: 2. The CDR3 protein is CASSLTGLGYTF. CDR3 bases: TGTGCCAGCAGCTTGACAGGGCTTGGCTACACCTTC.

The chain uses TRBV24-1 and TRBJ2-3; 8 positions match TRBD2. Germline V lookup: CDR1 KGHDR, CDR2 SFDVKD. CDR3 length: 18 amino acids. Trimming removed 1 base from V and 1 base from J; junction bases left unmatched: 9. CDR3 nucleotide sequence: TGTGCCACCAGTGATTTCGGGGGGGCCCTAGCGGGCACAGATACGCAGTATTTT. This encodes CATSDFGGALAGTDTQYF.

V and J are TRBV14 and TRBJ2-3, with no clear D. Trimming took 4 bases from V and 3 from J, leaving 17 bases between them. CDR1 is SGHDN and CDR2 is FVKESK in the germline V gene. The CDR3 runs to 16 residues. The CDR3 reads CASSLPLGRHTDTQYF. DNA for the CDR3: TGTGCCAGCAGCCTACCCCTTGGGCGTCATACAGATACGCAGTATTTT.

The rearrangement joins TRBV30 to TRBJ2-5; tentatively, D is TRBD2 (6 bases). Trimming removed 1 base at V and 3 bases at J, with 15 bases between. Germline V gene sequence: CDR1 GTSNPN, CDR2 SVGIG (reference sequence). CDR3 length: 15 residues. The CDR3 here is CAWSADLAFEETQYF. The CDR3 DNA is TGTGCCTGGAGTGCCGACCTAGCGTTTGAAGAGACCCAGTACTTC.

The chain carries TRBV14 and TRBJ1-1; D is ambiguous. In germline, CDR1 is SGHDN, CDR2 FVKESK. V gave up 4 bases and J gave up 3 bases, with 12 bases separating them. The CDR3 covers 14 residues. The CDR3 here is CASSLSAGDTEAFF. The CDR3 coding sequence is TGTGCCAGCAGCCTCAGCGCCGGGGACACTGAAGCTTTCTTT.

By its share, this clone is medium-sized. The chain recombines TRBV6-4 with TRBJ1-2; perhaps TRBD1 as D (6 bases). This CDR3 comprises 13 residues. Trimming removed 5 bases at V and 2 bases at J, with 9 bases between. Germline V CDR1 and CDR2: MRHNA, SNTAGT. The CDR3 coding sequence is TGTGCCAGCAGTACCGGGACAAACTATGGCTACACCTTC. Protein: CASSTGTNYGYTF.

CDR3 nucleotides: TGTGCCAGCAGCGAAGGACTAGCCACAGATACGCAGTATTTT. It yields the protein CASSEGLATDTQYF. This chain joins TRBV9 and TRBJ2-3; TRBD2 matches 8 bases. The CDR3 length is 14 residues. V shed 3 bases, J shed 2 bases, and the junction held 2 bases outside the gene matches. CDR1 is SGDLS, CDR2 YYNGEE, per germline.

This chain connects TRBV27 to TRBJ2-1; 15 bases line up with TRBD2. The J segment lost 3 bases and the V segment lost 6 bases, leaving 9 bases of the junction unmatched. The CDR3 is 18 residues long. Germline loops: CDR1 MNHEY, CDR2 SMNVEV (reference sequence). The CDR3 nucleotides read TGTGCCAGCAGGCCCCGGACTAGCGGGGGGGCGTTCTACAATGAGCAGTTCTTC. This encodes CASRPRTSGGAFYNEQFF.

This chain links TRBV29-1 with TRBJ2-1; TRBD1 aligns across 8 bases. Trimming cost V 5 bases and J 5 bases; bases outside gene matches: 8. The CDR3 has 14 amino acids. CDR1 is SQVTM and CDR2 is ANQGSEA in the germline V gene. CDR3 loop: CSVSRGQANNEQFF. CDR3 in DNA: TGCAGCGTTTCTAGGGGACAGGCCAACAATGAGCAGTTCTTC.

This sequence joins TRBV7-2 and TRBJ2-1, with TRBD2 as a possible D gene (5 bases). There are 14 residues in the CDR3. Trimming shortened V by 1 base and J by 2 bases, and 6 bases separated the two germline ends. Germline CDR1 reads SGHTA; CDR2 reads FQGNSA. The CDR3: CASSLVLAYNEQFF. The CDR3 DNA sequence: TGTGCCAGCAGCTTAGTACTAGCCTACAATGAGCAGTTCTTC.

V gene TRBV28 combines with J gene TRBJ1-2; 7 positions match TRBD1. The CDR3 runs 14 residues. The V gene's germline CDR1 is MDHEN and CDR2 SYDVKM. V lost 2 bases, J lost 2 bases, and 2 bases stayed unmatched. The DNA of the CDR3 is TGTGCCAGCAGTTTAGTAGGGGGCAACTATGGCTACACCTTC. This translates into CASSLVGGNYGYTF.

The chain carries TRBV5-1 and TRBJ2-6; 7 positions match TRBD1. The germline CDR1 and CDR2 sequences are SGHRS and YFSETQ. The J segment lost 0 bases and the V segment lost 4 bases, leaving 10 bases of the junction unmatched. The CDR3 sequence is 18 residues long. The CDR3 region is CASSLDGQVSSGANVLTF. As DNA, the CDR3 is TGCGCCAGCAGCCTCGATGGACAGGTTAGCTCTGGGGCCAACGTCCTGACTTTC. Based on the CDR3 plus reference TRBV5-1 and TRBJ2-6, the full variable domain is KAGVTQTPRYLIKTRGQQVTLSCSPISGHRSVSWYQQTPGQGLQFLFEYFSETQRNKGNFPGRFSGRQFSNSRSEMNVSTLELGDSALYLCASSLDGQVSSGANVLTFGAGSRLTVL.

This clone showed up just a few times. This rearrangement joins TRBV10-3 to TRBJ2-5, with TRBD1 matching over 7 bases. The V and J ends lost 10 bases and 5 bases, in that order; junction bases with no gene match: 10. Germline CDR1 reads ENHRY; CDR2 reads SYGVKD. The CDR3 is 13 amino acids. The CDR3 is CASGQVLFETQYF. The CDR3 DNA reads as TGTGCCAGCGGACAGGTTCTTTTCGAGACCCAGTACTTC.

This clone appeared a few times. The chain joins TRBV28 to TRBJ2-3; perhaps TRBD2 as D (7 bases). This CDR3 contains 17 residues. V shed 5 bases and J shed 2 bases, with 20 bases lying between them. The germline V gene has CDR1 MDHEN and CDR2 SYDVKM. The CDR3 region is CASSLRLRGGDTDTQYF. DNA for the CDR3: TGTGCCAGCAGTCTCAGGCTTAGGGGGGGGGACACAGATACGCAGTATTTT.

This clone occurred a few times. The rearrangement links TRBV28 to TRBJ1-5; D unclear. This CDR3 spans 14 amino acids. With 7 bases removed from V and 5 bases from J, the gap between germline ends came to 15 bases. Germline V gene sequence: CDR1 MDHEN, CDR2 SYDVKM. The CDR3 coding sequence is TGTGCCAGCACGAGTCCCGGGAATTATCAGCCCCAGCATTTT. Its protein product is CASTSPGNYQPQHF.

This chain uses TRBV19 with TRBJ1-2, with a possible D match to TRBD1 (6 bases). The germline V gene encodes CDR1 LNHDA and CDR2 SQIVND (reference sequence). V lost 7 bases and J lost 5, with 11 bases in between. CDR3 length equals 12 residues. As DNA, the CDR3 is TGTGCCAGTATCGGGGGGCGGTATGGCTACACCTTC. This sequence encodes CASIGGRYGYTF.

The chain combines TRBV2 with TRBJ2-7; D is possibly TRBD2 (5 bases). Germline V CDR1 and CDR2: SNHLY, FYNNEI. The CDR3 contains 10 residues. Between the trimmed V and J ends, which lost 8 bases and 7 bases, there was a span of 9 bases. The CDR3 loop reads CASLLGEQYF. CDR3 coding DNA: TGTGCCAGCTTACTAGGGGAGCAGTACTTC.